These T cell receptor beta chains were read from a single sample in a study of CD8+ T cells in alopecia areata. Sequencing was performed with immunoSEQ multiplex PCR; in TCRdb, only in-frame clones are kept and a portion is missing. Here the sample spans 130,000 to 150,000 clones, roughly 50% being singletons. Sequencing was done on a sample of CD4+ T cells sorted from blood. The receptors derive from a human donor with alopecia areata. Both conserved end residues are part of each CDR3. Fields, in order: CDR3 length, V gene, J gene, CDR3 protein.

14	TRBV18	TRBJ2-7	CASSPGRLAYEQYF
13	TRBV6-5	TRBJ2-1	CATLSSGSDEQFF
16	TRBV7-7	TRBJ2-5	CASSFRGTGGQETQYF
14	TRBV7-3	TRBJ2-5	CASSLRGARETQYF
17	TRBV7-8	TRBJ2-3	CASSQPTLAGVADTQYF
14	TRBV27	TRBJ2-7	CASKRLAGSYEQYF
16	TRBV11-2	TRBJ2-3	CASSPHSVLSTDTQYF
17	TRBV4-2	TRBJ2-1	CASSQDGTRSSYNEQFF
14	TRBV30	NA	CAWRKPGQGYEQYF
9	TRBV5-1	TRBJ2-7	CASGPLQYF